The 21 T cell receptor beta chains listed next were all sequenced from one sample in a study of radiotherapy plus CTLA-4 blockade in lung cancer. The table came from immunoSEQ multiplex PCR; TCRdb's copy has only in-frame clones and leaves some out. The sample lists some 45,000 clones, approximately 76% seen once, with just under 8.5% in the top ten. Sequenced here: peripheral blood, sampled from a patient treated with radiotherapy plus ipilimumab. These receptors came from a human donor with non-small cell lung cancer who had stable disease on radiotherapy plus ipilimumab.

The chain is built from TRBV7-6 and TRBJ1-5; D is perhaps TRBD1 (6 bases). The CDR3 is 13 residues long. Germline V gene data show CDR1 as SGHVS and CDR2 as FNYEAQ. V was trimmed by 6 bases and J by 3 bases, leaving 9 bases between them. CDR3 loop: CASSTGYNQPQHF. CDR3 nucleotide sequence: TGTGCCAGCAGTACAGGGTACAATCAGCCCCAGCATTTT.

This clone was observed a handful of times. The chain has TRBV9 and TRBJ1-1; D gene ambiguous. V shed 0 bases and J shed 10 bases, with 13 bases lying between them. The germline V gene encodes CDR1 SGDLS and CDR2 YYNGEE. The CDR3 length is 13 residues. The CDR3 here is CASSVESGVRAFF. Here the CDR3 DNA reads TGTGCCAGCAGCGTAGAAAGTGGGGTTCGAGCTTTCTTT.

The V call is TRBV10-3, the J call TRBJ2-7; TRBD2 matches 7 bases. The germline CDR1 and CDR2 sequences are ENHRY and SYGVKD. J was trimmed by 4 bases and V by 3 bases; bases with no gene match: 0. The CDR3 runs 12 residues. The CDR3 loop reads CAISEAGYEQYV. The CDR3, as DNA: TGTGCCATCAGTGAAGCGGGGTACGAGCAGTACGTC.

The rearrangement uses TRBV5-4 and TRBJ1-2, with D tentatively TRBD1 (5 bases). V was pared by 10 bases and J by 0 bases, with 19 bases between. The CDR3 spans 15 residues. Germline V gives CDR1 SGHNT, CDR2 YYREEE (reference sequence). CDR3 DNA sequence: TGTGCCGGCAAACCCGGGGCAGCTACTAACTATGGCTACACCTTC. The encoded protein is CAGKPGAATNYGYTF.

The chain carries TRBV7-8 and TRBJ1-2; 7 positions agree with TRBD1. The CDR3 covers 15 residues. V lost 4 bases to trimming and J lost 6 bases; unmatched junction nucleotides: 11. From germline, CDR1 is SGHVS and CDR2 FQNEAQ. The DNA of the CDR3 is TGTGCCAGCAGCTCGGATCGGAGACAGGGTAATGGCTACACCTTC. Protein sequence: CASSSDRRQGNGYTF.

This clone was recorded only once. It is unclear where the CDR3 begins or ends on the DNA, so no DNA is shown, and the CDR3 is as TCRdb lists it. The chain employs TRBV28 and TRBJ1-2. The CDR3 contains 13 residues when both ends are counted. Per germline, CDR1 MDHEN and CDR2 SYDVKM. CDR3 sequence reads: CASSTFGARGYTF.

The CDR3 reads CASSLGQGNQETQYF. The CDR3 nucleotides are TGCGCCAGCAGCTTGGGACAGGGAAACCAAGAGACCCAGTACTTC. The chain joins TRBV5-1 to TRBJ2-5, with 7 bases that match TRBD1. The CDR3 has 15 amino acids. Per germline, CDR1 SGHRS and CDR2 YFSETQ. V lost 0 bases to trimming and J lost 0 bases; unmatched junction nucleotides: 2.

This chain joins TRBV6-1 and TRBJ2-7; the D gene is possibly TRBD1 (5 bases). The V and J ends lost 3 bases and 2 bases respectively, with 8 bases between them. The CDR3 runs 13 residues. Germline loops: CDR1 MNHNS, CDR2 SASEGT. The CDR3 spells CASSEGRAYEQYF. In DNA, the CDR3 is TGTGCCAGCAGTGAGGGCAGGGCCTACGAGCAGTACTTC.

This clone was observed a few times. The chain joins TRBV2 to TRBJ2-2; D possibly matches TRBD1 or TRBD2 (5 bases each). This CDR3 comprises 14 residues. V lost 7 bases, J lost 5 bases, and 14 bases lay in between. Germline V gene data show CDR1 as SNHLY and CDR2 as FYNNEI. The CDR3 is CASTRGARTGELFF. In DNA form, the CDR3 reads TGTGCCAGCACGCGAGGGGCGAGGACCGGGGAGCTGTTTTTT.

Regarding this clone: The junction departs from the called germline gene at one end, perhaps through a read error. The rearrangement links TRBV5-1 to TRBJ1-1, with D uncertain. CDR3 length equals 15 residues. Per the germline V gene, CDR1 is SGHRS and CDR2 is YFSETQ. In DNA, the CDR3 is TGCGCCAGCAGCTCAACCGGGAGCCAGAACGCTGAAGCTTTCTTT. Translation gives CASSSTGSQNAEAFF.

The DNA of the CDR3 is TGTGCCAGCAGCTCGGGACAGATCCAAGAGACCCAGTACTTC. This translates into CASSSGQIQETQYF. The chain couples TRBV11-3 to TRBJ2-5; 7 bases line up with TRBD1. The CDR3 runs 14 residues. Germline trimming cut 4 bases from V and 1 base from J; bases unmatched to any gene: 3. The germline V gene has CDR1 SGHNT and CDR2 YENEEA.

The V and J genes are TRBV7-3 and TRBJ2-6; unclear D gene. The V and J ends lost 2 bases and 0 bases respectively, with 8 bases between them. CDR3 length equals 16 residues. CDR1 is SGHTA and CDR2 is FQGTGA in the germline V gene. Written as DNA, the CDR3 is TGTGCCAGCAGCTTAGCAAGGGCCTCTGGGGCCAACGTCCTGACTTTC. This gives the protein CASSLARASGANVLTF.

The chain carries TRBV10-2 and TRBJ2-7; TRBD1 agrees at 9 bases. Germline CDR1 WSHSY, CDR2 SAAADI. The J segment lost 6 bases and the V segment lost 5 bases, leaving 2 bases of the junction unmatched. This CDR3 region has 12 residues. In DNA, the CDR3 is TGCGCCAGCAGTAGGGACAGGGTCGAGCAGTACGTC. It specifies CASSRDRVEQYV.

The chain employs TRBV10-3 and TRBJ1-5, with D hard to call. The CDR3 totals 17 residues. V lost 3 bases, J lost 1 base, and 16 bases lay in between. The V gene's germline CDR1 is ENHRY and CDR2 SYGVKD. The CDR3 is CAISDPRLGGSNQPQHF. In nucleotides, the CDR3 is TGTGCCATCAGTGATCCACGTTTGGGAGGGAGCAATCAGCCCCAGCATTTT.

This clone is medium-sized. The gene calls are TRBV28 and TRBJ1-6, with D possibly TRBD1 on 6 matching bases. Germline CDR1 and CDR2: MDHEN and SYDVKM. The CDR3 covers 14 residues. The V end lost 7 bases, the J end lost 7 bases, and 14 bases lay between the germline ends. CDR3 residues: CASTHWGTNSPLHF. The CDR3 bases are TGTGCCAGCACCCATTGGGGGACAAATTCACCCCTCCACTTT.

Written as DNA, the CDR3 is TGTGCCAGCAGAGCCGACAGGGGATATCAGCCCCAGCATTTT. This codes for CASRADRGYQPQHF. The chain is built from TRBV2 and TRBJ1-5; 8 positions agree with TRBD1. Trimming at V came to 6 bases and at J to 5 bases, leaving 6 bases not matched to a gene. CDR3 length: 14 amino acids. Germline values: CDR1 SNHLY, CDR2 FYNNEI. Full variable domain (missing parts from reference TRBV2 and TRBJ1-5): EPEVTQTPSHQVTQMGQEVILRCVPISNHLYFYWYRQILGQKVEFLVSFYNNEISEKSEIFDDQFSVERPDGSNFTLKIRSTKLEDSAMYFCASRADRGYQPQHFGDGTRLSIL.

The chain has TRBV9 and TRBJ1-4; 10 bases map to TRBD1. The germline CDR1 and CDR2 sequences are SGDLS and YYNGEE. The trim removed 4 bases at V and 0 bases at J, leaving 12 bases unmatched. The CDR3 has 19 residues. The CDR3 DNA reads TGTGCCAGCAGCCGTTCCGGGACAGGGGTCCCCACAACTAATGAAAAACTGTTTTTT. Protein product: CASSRSGTGVPTTNEKLFF.

This sequence joins TRBV6-1 and TRBJ2-3; the D is unclear. The V and J ends lost 1 base and 2 bases respectively, with 7 bases between them. The CDR3 runs to 14 residues. Germline loops: CDR1 MNHNS, CDR2 SASEGT. The CDR3 region is CASSEGIYTDTQYF. CDR3 bases: TGTGCCAGCAGTGAAGGGATTTACACAGATACGCAGTATTTT.

For this clone: The sample has other DNA sequences that encode this CDR3 too. J is TRBJ1-1 and V is TRBV2; no reliable D call. This CDR3 has 13 amino acids. Germline CDR1 is SNHLY and CDR2 is FYNNEI. Trimming stripped 4 bases from V and 1 base from J, with 7 bases between. CDR3 in DNA: TGTGCCAGCAGTGGGTCGGGGAACACTGAAGCTTTCTTT. It codes for CASSGSGNTEAFF.

The rearrangement joins TRBV4-1 to TRBJ1-1; TRBD1 aligns across 8 bases. The CDR3 spans 16 residues. Unmatched junction bases numbered 4, after V lost 1 base and J lost 0 bases. CDR1 is MGHRA, CDR2 YSYEKL, per germline. The CDR3 is CASSQGSRGLNTEAFF. CDR3 bases: TGCGCCAGCAGCCAAGGAAGCAGGGGGCTGAACACTGAAGCTTTCTTT.

This clone was counted between two and nine times. The V and J genes are TRBV2 and TRBJ2-7, with 7 bases matching TRBD1. J gave up 0 bases and V 4 bases, and 12 bases lay outside the gene matches. The CDR3 consists of 17 residues. The germline gives CDR1 SNHLY, CDR2 FYNNEI. For the CDR3, the DNA is TGTGCCAGCAGTGCTGGCAGGGGGTCACTTCGCTCCTACGAGCAGTACGTC. This sequence encodes CASSAGRGSLRSYEQYV.